These 8 T cell receptor beta chains share one sample of origin, sequenced in a study of response to subunit inactivated influenza vaccine. One entry per CDR3 protein results from TCRdb running MiXCR on the RT-PCR reads. This sample has hundreds of thousands of distinct CDR3 sequences; about a fifth occur once, and the top ten carry roughly 11%. Sequenced material: PBMCs from blood, taken around 5 days after vaccination. Receptor source: a man aged 50-59 years who received an inactivated influenza vaccine.

The V call is TRBV15, the J call TRBJ1-5, with a weak D call TRBD1 (6 bases). This CDR3 contains 14 residues. From germline, CDR1 is LNHNV and CDR2 YYDKDF (reference sequence). V lost 3 bases, J lost 3 bases, and 9 bases lay in between. CDR3: CATSRDRSNQPQHF. For the CDR3, the DNA is TGTGCCACCAGCAGGGACAGATCCAATCAGCCCCAGCATTTT.

V and J are TRBV5-1 and TRBJ1-2; unclear D gene. Germline V gene data show CDR1 as SGHRS and CDR2 as YFSETQ. Trimming removed 1 base from V and 4 bases from J, with 14 bases in between. The CDR3 has 15 amino acids. The CDR3 loop is CASSLNPHRPYGYTF. DNA for the CDR3: TGCGCCAGCAGCTTGAATCCTCATCGTCCCTATGGCTACACCTTC. The entire variable domain, with the rest obtained from reference TRBV5-1 and TRBJ1-2, is as follows: KAGVTQTPRYLIKTRGQQVTLSCSPISGHRSVSWYQQTPGQGLQFLFEYFSETQRNKGNFPGRFSGRQFSNSRSEMNVSTLELGDSALYLCASSLNPHRPYGYTFGSGTRLTVV.

The table lists this clonotype with many counts. The genes are TRBV20-1 and TRBJ2-5, with D maybe TRBD1 (5 bases). The ends were cut back, 6 bases at V and 5 bases at J, with 16 bases in the middle. Per the germline V gene, CDR1 is DFQATT and CDR2 is SNEGSKA (reference sequence). The CDR3 extends over 13 amino acids. The CDR3 spells CSAYFRGNETQYF. In DNA, the CDR3 is TGCAGTGCCTATTTTAGGGGCAATGAGACCCAGTACTTC.

The sample holds a few counts of this clonotype. The chain uses TRBV12-3 or TRBV12-4 and TRBJ2-3; 7 positions match TRBD2. Trimming removed 5 bases from V and 7 bases from J; junction bases left unmatched: 9. This CDR3 contains 14 residues. The CDR3 DNA is TGTGCCAGCAGTAACCGGGACTATACTAATACGCAGTATTTT. This gives the protein CASSNRDYTNTQYF.

This clonotype was seen a handful of times. The chain links TRBV5-1 to TRBJ1-1, with 8 bases identical to TRBD1. Trimming removed 4 bases from V and 3 bases from J; junction bases left unmatched: 8. This CDR3 spans 15 amino acids. The germline V gene encodes CDR1 SGHRS and CDR2 YFSETQ. As DNA, the CDR3 is TGCGCCAGCAGCCTAAGGACAGGGCGGGACACTGAAGCTTTCTTT. Translating gives CASSLRTGRDTEAFF.

The chain combines TRBV7-9 with TRBJ1-1; no reliable D call. CDR3 length: 13 amino acids. CDR1 and CDR2 from the germline V gene are SEHNR and FQNEAQ (reference sequence). Trimming removed 0 bases at V and 5 bases at J, with 7 bases between. The DNA for the CDR3 is TGTGCCAGCAGCTTAGCGCACAGTACTGAAGCTTTCTTT. This gives the protein CASSLAHSTEAFF.

This clonotype occurred a few times. V is TRBV11-2 and J is TRBJ2-2; no clear D. The CDR3 runs 16 residues. Germline CDR1 and CDR2: SGHAT and FQNNGV. The V and J ends lost 2 bases and 6 bases respectively, with 16 bases between them. The CDR3 bases are TGTGCCAGCAGCTTAAATTGGTACAGTAGATCCGGGGAGCTGTTTTTT. This translates into CASSLNWYSRSGELFF. Variable domain in full (rest from reference TRBV11-2 and TRBJ2-2): EAGVAQSPRYKIIEKRQSVAFWCNPISGHATLYWYQQILGQGPKLLIQFQNNGVVDDSQLPKDRFSAERLKGVDSTLKIQPAKLEDSAVYLCASSLNWYSRSGELFFGEGSRLTVL.

This clonotype was recorded many times. The chain uses TRBV4-3 and TRBJ2-1, with 9 nucleotides matching TRBD2. The CDR3 totals 18 residues. Losses at the gene ends were 5 bases for V and 5 bases for J; bases not matched to a gene: 16. The germline V gene has CDR1 LGHNA and CDR2 YSLEER. The CDR3 DNA reads TGCGCCAGCAGCGTTGCGGTAGCGGGAGAAGGAAGGCACAATGAGCAGTTCTTC. Protein: CASSVAVAGEGRHNEQFF.